The T cell receptor (beta chain) described here comes from a study of neurological immune-mediated disorders. Across the study: The approximately 34 multiple sclerosis patients comprised approximately 31 relapsing-remitting and 3 secondary progressive cases.

It was by 5'RACE with 10-nucleotide random UMIs that the cDNA was made. TCRdb re-analysed the 5' RACE reads in MiXCR, keeping a single row per CDR3 protein. The sample shows roughly 88,000 distinct CDR3 sequences, under 4.5% of them seen only once. Study-level findings and limits: The absence of any CDR3 amino acid sequence shared by expanded clones across subjects suggests that repertoires were private in all groups.

In its sample, this clonotype was seen many times. Its antigen is currently unknown. This CDR3 is 16 amino acids long. Between the trimmed V and J ends, which lost 5 bases and 0 bases, there was a span of 17 bases. Germline V CDR1 and CDR2: SGHTA, FQGNSA. The unsorted libraries originated from 2 million PBMCs that had been stored at -80 C. The rearrangement uses TRBV7-2 and TRBJ2-7, with no clear D. The material sequenced was PBMCs. This sequence was found in a woman aged 45-60 years with multiple sclerosis. This CDR3 reads CASSPLTRPSSYEQYF. For the CDR3, the DNA is TGTGCCAGCAGCCCATTGACGAGGCCGAGCTCCTACGAGCAGTACTTC.